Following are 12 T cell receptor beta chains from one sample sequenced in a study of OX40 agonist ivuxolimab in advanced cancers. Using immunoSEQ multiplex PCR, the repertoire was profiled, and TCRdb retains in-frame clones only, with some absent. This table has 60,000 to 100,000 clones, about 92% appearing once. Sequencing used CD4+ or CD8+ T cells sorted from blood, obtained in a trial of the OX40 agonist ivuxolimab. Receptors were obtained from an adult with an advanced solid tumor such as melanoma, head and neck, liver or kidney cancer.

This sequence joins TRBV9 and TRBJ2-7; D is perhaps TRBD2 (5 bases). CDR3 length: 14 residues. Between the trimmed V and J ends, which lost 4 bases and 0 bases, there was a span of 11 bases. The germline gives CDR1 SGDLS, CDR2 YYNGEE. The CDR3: CASSLGRGSYEQYF. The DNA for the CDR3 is TGTGCCAGCAGCTTGGGCCGGGGCTCCTACGAGCAGTACTTC.

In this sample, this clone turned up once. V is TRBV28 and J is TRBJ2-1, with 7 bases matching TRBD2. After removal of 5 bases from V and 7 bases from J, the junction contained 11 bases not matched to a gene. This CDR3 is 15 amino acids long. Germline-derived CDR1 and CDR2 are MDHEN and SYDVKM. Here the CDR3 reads CASSAGTTRTNEQFF. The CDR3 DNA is TGTGCCAGCAGTGCAGGGACTACCAGGACTAATGAGCAGTTCTTC. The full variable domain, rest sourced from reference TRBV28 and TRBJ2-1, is DVKVTQSSRYLVKRTGEKVFLECVQDMDHENMFWYRQDPGLGLRLIYFSYDVKMKEKGDIPEGYSVSREKKERFSLILESASTNQTSMYLCASSAGTTRTNEQFFGPGTRLTVL.

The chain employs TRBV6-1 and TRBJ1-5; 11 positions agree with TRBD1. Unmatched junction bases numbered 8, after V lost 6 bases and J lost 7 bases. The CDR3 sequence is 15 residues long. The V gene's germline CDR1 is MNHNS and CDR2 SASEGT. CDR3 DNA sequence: TGTGCCAGCAGCGCGGACAGGGGGCAACGGCAGCCCCAGCATTTT. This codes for CASSADRGQRQPQHF.

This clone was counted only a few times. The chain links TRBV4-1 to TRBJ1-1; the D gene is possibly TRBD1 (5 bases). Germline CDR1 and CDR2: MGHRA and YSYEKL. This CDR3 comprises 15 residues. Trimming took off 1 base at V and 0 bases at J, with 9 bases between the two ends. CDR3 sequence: CASSQGTSMNTEAFF. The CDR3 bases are TGCGCCAGCAGCCAAGGGACAAGCATGAACACTGAAGCTTTCTTT.

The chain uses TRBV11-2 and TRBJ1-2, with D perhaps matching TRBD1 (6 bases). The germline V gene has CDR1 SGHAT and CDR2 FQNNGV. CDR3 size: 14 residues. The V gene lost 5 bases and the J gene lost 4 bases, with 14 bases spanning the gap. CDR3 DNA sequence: TGTGCCAGCAGCAGCGGACAGACCTCCTATGGCTACACCTTC. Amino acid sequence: CASSSGQTSYGYTF.

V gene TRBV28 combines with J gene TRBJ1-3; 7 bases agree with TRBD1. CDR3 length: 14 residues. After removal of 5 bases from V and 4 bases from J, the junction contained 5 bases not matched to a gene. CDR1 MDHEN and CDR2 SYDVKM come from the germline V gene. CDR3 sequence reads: CASSLGGFGNTIYF. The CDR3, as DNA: TGTGCCAGCAGTCTAGGGGGCTTCGGAAACACCATATATTTT.

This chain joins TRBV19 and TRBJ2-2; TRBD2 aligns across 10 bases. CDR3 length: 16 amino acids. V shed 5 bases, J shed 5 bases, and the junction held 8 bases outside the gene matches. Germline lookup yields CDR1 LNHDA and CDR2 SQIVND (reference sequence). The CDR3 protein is CASSSPSGRLTGELFF. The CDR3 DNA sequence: TGTGCCAGTAGTTCCCCTAGCGGGAGATTGACCGGGGAGCTGTTTTTT.

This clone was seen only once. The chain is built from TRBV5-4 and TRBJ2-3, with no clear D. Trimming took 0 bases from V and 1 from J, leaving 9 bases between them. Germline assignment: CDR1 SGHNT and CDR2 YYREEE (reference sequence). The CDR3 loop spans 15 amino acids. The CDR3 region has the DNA TGTGCCAGCAGCTTGGATTACAGAGGCACAGATACGCAGTATTTT. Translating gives CASSLDYRGTDTQYF.

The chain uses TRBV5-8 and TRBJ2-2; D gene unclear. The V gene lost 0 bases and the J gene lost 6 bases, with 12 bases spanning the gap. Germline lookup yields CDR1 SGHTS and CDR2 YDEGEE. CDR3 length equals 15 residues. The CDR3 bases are TGTGCCAGCAGCTTGGCTAGGTACCCAGCCGGGGAGCTGTTTTTT. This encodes CASSLARYPAGELFF.

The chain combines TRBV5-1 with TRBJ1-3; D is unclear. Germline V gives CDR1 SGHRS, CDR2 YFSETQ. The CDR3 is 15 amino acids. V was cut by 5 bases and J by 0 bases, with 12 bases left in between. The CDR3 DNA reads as TGCGCCAGCAGTTTGACTCTCAGCTCTGGAAACACCATATATTTT. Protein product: CASSLTLSSGNTIYF.

CDR3 bases: TGCGCCAGCAGCTCTACAGGCTTAGACAATGAGCAGTTCTTC. Its translation: CASSSTGLDNEQFF. V is TRBV5-1 and J is TRBJ2-1, with D possibly matching TRBD1 (5 bases). The V gene lost 3 bases and the J gene lost 5 bases, with 12 bases spanning the gap. The CDR3 totals 14 residues. The germline V gene has CDR1 SGHRS and CDR2 YFSETQ.

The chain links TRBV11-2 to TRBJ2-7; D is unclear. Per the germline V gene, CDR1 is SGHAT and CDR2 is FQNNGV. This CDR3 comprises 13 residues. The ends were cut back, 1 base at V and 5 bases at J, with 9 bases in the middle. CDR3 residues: CASSLGTFHEQYF. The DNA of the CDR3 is TGTGCCAGCAGCTTAGGAACCTTCCACGAGCAGTACTTC.